Described below is a single T cell receptor (beta chain) sequence and its context. This clonotype has just a few counts. The antigen it recognizes is unknown. Base qualities are missing; no much larger clone stands one base away. These data originate in a study of blood T cells in healthy people across ages (dated by TCRdb to between 2014 and 2017). Describing the broader study: In model experiments, template switching captured about one uniquely barcoded TCR beta cDNA molecule for every two T cells. The study analyzed two additional independent replicas of 1 million unique cDNA reads from the same blood draw for two donors, one aged 18 to 30 and one aged 80 or older. To track age-related changes in TCR beta repertoire diversity, the study relied on deep sequencing normalized with unique cDNA molecular identifiers. Four age groups were formed from the donors: young (average about 16 years), middle-aged (roughly 38), aged (62) and long-lived (about 75). To avoid experimental bias, donors of different ages were spread randomly across the sequencing lanes. Results and caveats for the whole study, not just this receptor: The percentage of naive T cells measured by flow cytometry correlated strongly with observed TCR beta diversity. As age increased, observed TCR beta diversity per million T cells dropped in a roughly linear way, and a significant reduction was already evident by age about 36. Conclusive comparison of naive and antigen-experienced compartments was prevented by the profiling of bulk unsorted PBMCs. The CMV infection status of donors was not known, potentially confounding age-related changes in expanded clonotypes. Estimates of total diversity based on one million sequenced T cells were considered lower bounds and underestimates. The long-lived group showed more naive CD4+ T cells, fewer expanded clones and increased TCR diversity than the aged group, suggesting age selection.

Library method: 5' RACE. Data came from an Illumina HiSeq 2500. A second PCR of roughly 7 to 11 cycles was performed with a sample-barcoded 5' primer and a J-beta primer mix. Each TCR beta cDNA molecule received a unique molecular identifier from a template-switch 5' adaptor carrying 12 random nucleotides. Each sample yielded at least 3 million CDR3-containing paired-end reads. First-strand cDNA was synthesized from all RNA with the Mint cDNA synthesis kit, primed by a TRBC-specific oligonucleotide. After uracil-DNA glycosylase treatment, a first 18-cycle PCR used universal primers M1SS and BC2_uni_R on all cDNA. Concerning the study's data processing: Each sample was normalized by randomly selecting 1 million high-quality reads, each carrying a distinct molecular identifier. Instead of being binned into consensus sequences, reads that shared molecular identifiers were thrown out. CDR3 identification, clonotype clustering and error correction used MiTCR with a Q25 quality threshold and the strictest error-elimination algorithm. A nonparametric unseen species model with Euler transformation was used to estimate lower-bound total TCR beta diversity. In TCRdb, the public reads were trimmed at Q25 with fastp and aligned with MiXCR, with productive beta chains retained. Rows are unified per CDR3 protein, each entry keeping the most common DNA and genes. Here the V and J calls rest on TCRdb's processing, not on the authors' analysis. The sample includes about 1.5 million distinct CDR3 sequences, with approximately 42% observed a single time. Approximately 4.1% of the sample lies in the top ten.

Donors were 30 to 45 systemically healthy Caucasian individuals from Russia aged roughly 6 to 95 years. Each donor gave approximately 9.4 milliliters of peripheral blood, drawn into EDTA-treated Vacutainer tubes. Ficoll-Paque density-gradient centrifugation was used to isolate PBMCs, with at least 7 million per sample. Total RNA was extracted from PBMCs with Trizol reagent, with at least 6 micrograms obtained per sample. The percentages of naive CD45RAhigh/CD27high T cells were determined by flow cytometry on a PBMC aliquot from every donor. CDR1 and CDR2 are read off the germline V gene as SGHRS and YFSETQ. The cysteine opens and the phenylalanine closes a CDR3 of 11 amino acids. Of the read, only the CDR3 DNA is kept; its 33 bases are in frame from base 1. Between the V and J ends, shortened by 5 bases and 4 bases respectively, the junction contains 6 bases.

The TCR comes from a woman under 30 in good health. Sequenced input: blood. The chain is encoded by TRBV5-1 joined to TRBJ1-1; the D gene is unclear. Here is the DNA: TGCGCCAGCAGAGATGGCACTGAAGCTTTCTTT. This is translated as CASRDGTEAFF.